The source of this T cell receptor beta chain is a study of blood T cell repertoires in COVID-19. Across the study: Some COVID-19 samples were acute and others convalescent; all came from the United States, Italy and Spain.

Germline V gene data show CDR1 as SGHTA and CDR2 as FQGNSA. The CDR3 totals 11 residues. V lost 4 bases and J lost 3, with 4 bases in between. This clone showed up just once. Authors' methods: Reference gene primer amplification gave nucleated cell count estimates. Repertoires were generated with immunoSEQ multiplex PCR, while TCRdb's copy carries only in-frame clones and drops some. The V and J calls and clone size are taken from that table; D and trimming were inferred from the DNA. The profile shows 250,000 to 300,000 clones, around 87% of them singletons. This TCR derives from a woman between 45 and 60 years old who had recovered from COVID-19. The chain recombines TRBV7-2 with TRBJ2-7; D uncertain. The sample comprised peripheral blood. This CDR3 reads CASSSYYEQYF. The CDR3 DNA reads as TGTGCCAGCAGCTCTTACTACGAGCAGTACTTC.